The 29 T cell receptor beta chains below come from one sample, sequenced in a study of post-analysis software for immune sequencing data. Every TCR beta cDNA library bore unique molecular identifiers. TCRdb used MiXCR to reprocess the PCR reads, holding one entry per CDR3 protein. This table holds 350,000 to 500,000 distinct CDR3 sequences, 35% to 45% found once. Their recognized antigens are unknown. General study findings and limits: Controls showed lower frequencies than patients for four to six TRBV segments, and TRBV5-6, TRBV5-1 and TRBV20-1 were among these.

Material for sequencing was blood. The source is a girl aged 2-10 years with multiple sclerosis.

V and J are TRBV7-9 and TRBJ1-2, with TRBD1 matching over 7 bases. Germline values: CDR1 SEHNR, CDR2 FQNEAQ (reference sequence). V lost 5 bases to trimming and J lost 6 bases; unmatched junction nucleotides: 9. The length of the CDR3 is 14 residues. The CDR3 DNA reads as TGTGCCAGCAGCCCTAACCGACAGGGCGATGGCTACACCTTC. Protein product: CASSPNRQGDGYTF. The full variable domain, its missing parts supplied by reference TRBV7-9 and TRBJ1-2, is DTGVSQNPRHKITKRGQNVTFRCDPISEHNRLYWYRQTLGQGPEFLTYFQNEAQLEKSRLLSDRFSAERPKGSFSTLEIQRTEQGDSAMYLCASSPNRQGDGYTFGSGTRLTVV.

The chain couples TRBV7-2 to TRBJ2-4, with TRBD1 identical over 8 bases. V was clipped by 5 bases and J by 9 bases; unmatched bases: 12. CDR3 length: 15 residues. Germline assignment: CDR1 SGHTA and CDR2 FQGNSA. The CDR3 DNA reads as TGTGCCAGCAGCCCCCAACAGGGGGGTGGTACCATTCAGTACTTC. It codes for CASSPQQGGGTIQYF.

This rearrangement joins TRBV5-1 to TRBJ2-5; D is unresolved. V lost 4 bases to trimming and J lost 2 bases, with 12 bases between them. The CDR3 extends over 14 amino acids. Germline values: CDR1 SGHRS, CDR2 YFSETQ. In DNA form, the CDR3 reads TGCGCCAGCAGCGGCTATTTTAATCAAGAGACCCAGTACTTC. It encodes CASSGYFNQETQYF. Full variable domain (remainder filled in from reference TRBV5-1 and TRBJ2-5): KAGVTQTPRYLIKTRGQQVTLSCSPISGHRSVSWYQQTPGQGLQFLFEYFSETQRNKGNFPGRFSGRQFSNSRSEMNVSTLELGDSALYLCASSGYFNQETQYFGPGTRLLVL.

This rearrangement joins TRBV28 to TRBJ2-1; D might be TRBD2 (6 bases). V was pared by 8 bases and J by 4 bases, with 9 bases between. Germline V CDR1 and CDR2: MDHEN, SYDVKM. The CDR3 length is 12 residues. The DNA of the CDR3 is TGTGCCAGCCGCGGGATTTACAATGAGCAGTTCTTC. Protein product: CASRGIYNEQFF.

CDR3 nucleotide sequence: TGTGCCAGCAGTTACGATCACAGGGGCTATGGCTACACCTTC. Translated, it gives CASSYDHRGYGYTF. The rearrangement uses TRBV6-5 and TRBJ1-2, with 7 positions matching TRBD1. This CDR3 contains 14 residues. Germline values: CDR1 MNHEY, CDR2 SVGAGI. Trimming cost V 2 bases and J 4 bases; bases outside gene matches: 4.

The genes are TRBV6-1 and TRBJ1-5, with 7 positions matching TRBD1. This CDR3 is built from 15 residues. V dropped 3 bases and J dropped 0; count of bases not matched to a gene: 2. CDR1 and CDR2 (germline): MNHNS, SASEGT. In nucleotides, the CDR3 is TGTGCCAGCAGTGAGGGACAGACTAGCAATCAGCCCCAGCATTTT. Translating it yields CASSEGQTSNQPQHF.

V is TRBV6-6 and J is TRBJ2-7; 8 nucleotides line up with TRBD1. This CDR3 has 14 amino acids. Germline V gene sequence: CDR1 MNHNY, CDR2 SVGAGI (reference sequence). The V segment lost 5 bases and the J segment 2 bases; nucleotides outside the gene matches: 5. The CDR3 spells CASSRSTGAYEQYF. CDR3 DNA: TGTGCCAGCAGTCGCTCGACAGGGGCCTACGAGCAGTACTTC.

The chain uses TRBV20-1 and TRBJ2-1; either TRBD1 or TRBD2 may fit D (7 bases each). V shed 0 bases and J shed 9 bases, with 9 bases lying between them. This CDR3 contains 12 residues. Germline V gene sequence: CDR1 DFQATT, CDR2 SNEGSKA (reference sequence). CDR3 residues: CSARDRGGEQFF. The CDR3 DNA follows: TGCAGTGCTAGAGACAGGGGGGGTGAGCAGTTCTTC.

This CDR3 reads CASSLGLEVSYNEQFF. The CDR3 DNA reads as TGTGCCAGCAGCTTAGGGTTGGAAGTCTCCTACAATGAGCAGTTCTTC. The chain recombines TRBV11-2 with TRBJ2-1; D remains ambiguous. The CDR3 loop spans 16 amino acids. Germline loops: CDR1 SGHAT, CDR2 FQNNGV. Trimming removed 1 base at V and 0 bases at J, with 10 bases between.

The chain combines TRBV9 with TRBJ2-2; D could derive from TRBD1 or TRBD2 (6 bases each). V was shortened by 0 bases and J by 4 bases, with 25 bases between the two germline ends. CDR1 and CDR2 (germline): SGDLS, YYNGEE. CDR3 length: 20 residues. The CDR3 sequence is CASSVERGRWREVATGELFF. The CDR3 DNA sequence: TGTGCCAGCAGCGTAGAGAGGGGGAGATGGCGGGAAGTGGCCACCGGGGAGCTGTTTTTT.

The V and J genes are TRBV4-1 and TRBJ2-7; D is undetermined. There are 19 residues in the CDR3. Germline-derived CDR1 and CDR2 are MGHRA and YSYEKL. V was shortened by 0 bases and J by 2 bases, with 23 bases between the two germline ends. This CDR3 is CASSQEAPGVLEAAYEQYF. For the CDR3, the DNA is TGCGCCAGCAGCCAAGAGGCCCCTGGAGTCCTCGAAGCCGCCTACGAGCAGTACTTC.

J is TRBJ2-3 and V is TRBV7-9; TRBD1 might be the D (7 bases). The CDR3 sequence is 19 residues long. Germline-derived CDR1 and CDR2 are SEHNR and FQNEAQ (reference sequence). Between the trimmed V and J ends, which lost 6 bases and 2 bases, there was a span of 27 bases. CDR3 DNA: TGTGCCAGCAGAGTTGGGGCTGGGGACTGGACAGGAGCCACAGATACGCAGTATTTT. Translation: CASRVGAGDWTGATDTQYF.

In this sample, this clonotype turned up once. V usage is TRBV5-1 and J usage is TRBJ1-2, with D maybe TRBD1 (6 bases). The CDR3 consists of 16 residues. Germline loops: CDR1 SGHRS, CDR2 YFSETQ. The ends were cut back, 3 bases at V and 8 bases at J, with 23 bases in the middle. The CDR3 loop reads CASSSVVRDTSRGYTF. The CDR3 DNA reads TGCGCCAGCAGCTCCGTTGTCCGGGACACCAGTCGAGGCTACACCTTC. Looking up the rest from reference TRBV5-1 and TRBJ1-2 gives the full variable domain: KAGVTQTPRYLIKTRGQQVTLSCSPISGHRSVSWYQQTPGQGLQFLFEYFSETQRNKGNFPGRFSGRQFSNSRSEMNVSTLELGDSALYLCASSSVVRDTSRGYTFGSGTRLTVV.

The V call is TRBV20-1, the J call TRBJ2-7; the match to TRBD2 covers 15 bases. V shed 4 bases, J shed 2 bases, and the junction held 6 bases outside the gene matches. Germline CDR1 and CDR2: DFQATT and SNEGSKA (reference sequence). The CDR3 runs to 16 residues. The CDR3 DNA follows: TGCAGTGCTACCGGGACTAGCGGGAGGTCGCCCTACGAGCAGTACTTC. It translates to CSATGTSGRSPYEQYF.

This chain uses TRBV28 with TRBJ2-7; D not resolved. The CDR3 is 14 residues long. V was pared by 5 bases and J by 0 bases, with 11 bases between. Germline values: CDR1 MDHEN, CDR2 SYDVKM. CDR3 sequence: CASSPWSASYEQYF. The CDR3, as DNA: TGTGCCAGCAGTCCGTGGTCAGCCTCCTACGAGCAGTACTTC.

This clonotype appeared a few times. The rearrangement joins TRBV10-3 to TRBJ2-3; TRBD2 matches 8 bases. Germline values: CDR1 ENHRY, CDR2 SYGVKD. The CDR3 is 12 amino acids. The V segment lost 4 bases and the J segment 12 bases; nucleotides outside the gene matches: 6. CDR3 region: CAISGDSGAQYF. As DNA, the CDR3 is TGTGCCATCAGTGGGGATAGCGGGGCCCAGTATTTT.

CDR3 bases: TGTGCCAGCTCACCACTGGGCAGGGCCCCCTCTGGGGCCAACGTCCTGACTTTC. It specifies CASSPLGRAPSGANVLTF. J is TRBJ2-6 and V is TRBV18; possible D gene TRBD1, 5 bases. Trimming left V 1 base short and J 0 bases short, with 13 bases between. The CDR3 extends over 18 amino acids. Germline assignment: CDR1 KGHSH and CDR2 LQKENI. Variable domain in full (rest from reference TRBV18 and TRBJ2-6): NAGVMQNPRHLVRRRGQEARLRCSPMKGHSHVYWYRQLPEEGLKFMVYLQKENIIDESGMPKERFSAEFPKEGPSILRIQQVVRGDSAAYFCASSPLGRAPSGANVLTFGAGSRLTVL.

This chain links TRBV29-1 with TRBJ2-2; 10 nucleotides align to TRBD2. CDR1 and CDR2 (germline): SQVTM, ANQGSEA. This CDR3 spans 16 amino acids. V shed 5 bases and J 1 base; nucleotides not matched to a gene: 7. In DNA, the CDR3 is TGCAGCGTTAAAAGCGGGAGGGCCGGGAACACCGGGGAGCTGTTTTTT. Amino acids: CSVKSGRAGNTGELFF.

This clonotype was seen a handful of times. The V call is TRBV12-3 or TRBV12-4, the J call TRBJ2-3, with D perhaps matching TRBD1 (5 bases). There are 15 residues in the CDR3. V gave up 9 bases and J gave up 3 bases, with 19 bases separating them. CDR3: CASRLGAYWTDTQYF. The CDR3 coding sequence is TGTGCCAGTAGACTTGGGGCATATTGGACAGATACGCAGTATTTT.

The rearrangement links TRBV7-7 to TRBJ2-5, with 8 bases identical to TRBD2. Germline V gives CDR1 SSHAT, CDR2 FNYEAQ (reference sequence). The CDR3 extends over 16 amino acids. V dropped 5 bases and J dropped 2; count of bases not matched to a gene: 10. As DNA, the CDR3 is TGTGCCAGCAGCCCATCCGGGGGGGCGGTACAAGAGACCCAGTACTTC. Protein sequence: CASSPSGGAVQETQYF.

This clonotype showed up just a few times. This rearrangement joins TRBV12-3 or TRBV12-4 to TRBJ1-1; TRBD1 might be the D (6 bases). The CDR3 extends over 14 amino acids. The ends were cut back, 0 bases at V and 6 bases at J, with 11 bases in the middle. This CDR3 reads CASSLARGAPEAFF. The CDR3 DNA is TGTGCCAGCAGTTTAGCCAGGGGTGCCCCTGAAGCTTTCTTT.

The chain couples TRBV28 to TRBJ2-1; tentative D call: TRBD1 (6 bases). Between the trimmed V and J ends, which lost 8 bases and 12 bases, there was a span of 20 bases. The CDR3 totals 13 residues. From germline, CDR1 is MDHEN and CDR2 SYDVKM. For the CDR3, the DNA is TGTGCCAGCGGTGAGACTAACTACAGGGCGCAGTTCTTC. Translation: CASGETNYRAQFF.

A few counts support this clonotype. This rearrangement joins TRBV6-5 to TRBJ2-7; D remains ambiguous. Deletions cut 4 bases from V and 2 bases from J, with 15 bases between. The length of the CDR3 is 15 residues. Germline V gives CDR1 MNHEY, CDR2 SVGAGI. The DNA of the CDR3 is TGTGCCAGCAGTTCCAATAGGAGACAAGCCTACGAGCAGTACTTC. This translates into CASSSNRRQAYEQYF.

The V and J genes are TRBV3-1 and TRBJ2-7; TRBD1 matches at 7 bases. The CDR3 is made up of 14 amino acids. Looked up from germline, CDR1 is LGHDT and CDR2 is YNNKEL (reference sequence). Trimming cost V 5 bases and J 3 bases; bases outside gene matches: 7. The CDR3 is CASSGRDSSYEQYF. DNA of the CDR3: TGTGCCAGCAGCGGCCGGGACAGTAGCTACGAGCAGTACTTC.

The count of this clonotype is one. The rearrangement uses TRBV7-6 and TRBJ1-5, with D unclear. CDR3 size: 17 residues. Germline CDR1 and CDR2: SGHVS and FNYEAQ. Trimming shortened V by 4 bases and J by 1 base, and 17 bases separated the two germline ends. The CDR3 sequence is CASSSGQTRFSNQPQHF. Written as DNA, the CDR3 is TGTGCCAGCAGCTCCGGCCAAACCCGATTCAGCAATCAGCCCCAGCATTTT.

J is TRBJ2-1 and V is TRBV7-7, with 11 nucleotides matching TRBD2. V dropped 5 bases and J dropped 9; count of bases not matched to a gene: 12. The CDR3 is made up of 16 amino acids. CDR1 and CDR2 (germline): SSHAT, FNYEAQ (reference sequence). The CDR3 loop is CASSPVTGTSGVEQFF. The CDR3 DNA reads as TGTGCCAGCAGCCCCGTAACCGGGACTAGCGGTGTTGAGCAGTTCTTC.

This clonotype has only a few counts. The genes are TRBV28 and TRBJ2-1, with D perhaps TRBD2 (7 bases). CDR1 and CDR2 (germline): MDHEN, SYDVKM. The CDR3 is 17 residues long. With 8 bases removed from V and 0 bases from J, the gap between germline ends came to 20 bases. The CDR3 DNA reads TGTGCCAGCGCAAGTTTCGGGGGGCTTTACTCCTACAATGAGCAGTTCTTC. The encoded protein is CASASFGGLYSYNEQFF.

Only a few counts were recorded for this clonotype. CDR3 sequence (DNA): TGTGCCAGCAGCCGGGGGTCCGGAAACCCCTACGAGCAGTACTTC. Translating gives CASSRGSGNPYEQYF. J is TRBJ2-7 and V is TRBV7-2, with D possibly being TRBD2 (6 bases). This CDR3 has 15 amino acids. The V and J ends lost 5 bases and 2 bases respectively, with 16 bases between them. Germline CDR1 is SGHTA and CDR2 is FQGNSA.

The chain couples TRBV7-9 to TRBJ1-5, with no clear D. The V gene lost 5 bases and the J gene lost 5 bases, with 7 bases spanning the gap. CDR1 and CDR2 from the germline V gene are SEHNR and FQNEAQ (reference sequence). There are 12 residues in the CDR3. The CDR3 DNA reads as TGTGCCAGCAGCCGGGTTGATCAGCCCCAGCATTTT. Protein sequence: CASSRVDQPQHF. The full variable domain, in which reference TRBV7-9 and TRBJ1-5 provide the parts outside the CDR3, is DTGVSQNPRHKITKRGQNVTFRCDPISEHNRLYWYRQTLGQGPEFLTYFQNEAQLEKSRLLSDRFSAERPKGSFSTLEIQRTEQGDSAMYLCASSRVDQPQHFGDGTRLSIL.